This TCR beta chain comes out of a study of cytomegalovirus exposure and HLA in healthy donors. Overall study findings and caveats: The authors judged a highly shared variant cluster likely a sequencing artifact. DRB1 had the most TCR associations and HLA-C the fewest, a later analysis found, with rates varying by HLA locus. TCR beta sequences reportedly predicted most subjects' HLA-A and HLA-B alleles accurately.

This clone appeared once. Its antigen is currently unknown. Vbeta (60) and Jbeta (13) primers were used in the PCR. The data were produced by immunoSEQ multiplex PCR, yet TCRdb's version contains in-frame clones alone and is incomplete. The repertoire holds some 110,000 clones, with about 61% as singletons. V lost 5 bases to trimming and J lost 3 bases, with 23 bases between them. This CDR3 contains 17 residues. Germline CDR1 is MDHEN and CDR2 is SYDVKM. The receptor was derived from a woman between 25 and 40 years old in good health and CMV-seronegative. The sample taken for sequencing was PBMCs. The V call is TRBV28, the J call TRBJ2-7; TRBD1 is a possible D gene (8 bases). DNA for the CDR3: TGTGCCAGCAGTCTTCCCTCGGACAGGGAGGGGATCTACGAGCAGTACTTC. Translating it yields CASSLPSDREGIYEQYF.